This T cell receptor (beta chain) comes out of a study of beta chain features in type 1 diabetes. This clone turned up a few times. The antigen is unknown. Findings and limits, study-wide: A potential PCR bias toward shorter templates would be equal in patient and control samples. The similarity of naive, central memory and Treg TCRB repertoires appeared greater among patients than among healthy donors.

The investigators reverse transcribed all of the isolated RNA, so they sequenced expressed TCRB transcripts. Repertoires were generated with immunoSEQ multiplex PCR, while TCRdb's copy carries only in-frame clones and drops some. There are 300,000 to 350,000 clones in the sample; approximately 8% occur only once, and 0.44% lies in the top ten. Via CD45RO/CCR7/CD25/CD127/CD95/CD27, cells of the CD4+ naive, central memory, regulatory and stem cell-like memory subsets were sorted. The CDR3 contains 16 residues. Trimming removed 5 bases from V and 4 bases from J, with 18 bases in between. CDR1 is LNHDA, CDR2 SQIVND, per germline (reference sequence).

This TCR came from a woman aged 18-35 years in good health. The sample comprised central memory CD4+ T cells from blood. V is TRBV19 and J is TRBJ1-5; maybe TRBD1 (5 bases). The CDR3 sequence is CASSHRTAGNNQPQHF. In DNA, the CDR3 is TGTGCCAGTAGTCATAGGACCGCAGGGAATAATCAGCCCCAGCATTTT.